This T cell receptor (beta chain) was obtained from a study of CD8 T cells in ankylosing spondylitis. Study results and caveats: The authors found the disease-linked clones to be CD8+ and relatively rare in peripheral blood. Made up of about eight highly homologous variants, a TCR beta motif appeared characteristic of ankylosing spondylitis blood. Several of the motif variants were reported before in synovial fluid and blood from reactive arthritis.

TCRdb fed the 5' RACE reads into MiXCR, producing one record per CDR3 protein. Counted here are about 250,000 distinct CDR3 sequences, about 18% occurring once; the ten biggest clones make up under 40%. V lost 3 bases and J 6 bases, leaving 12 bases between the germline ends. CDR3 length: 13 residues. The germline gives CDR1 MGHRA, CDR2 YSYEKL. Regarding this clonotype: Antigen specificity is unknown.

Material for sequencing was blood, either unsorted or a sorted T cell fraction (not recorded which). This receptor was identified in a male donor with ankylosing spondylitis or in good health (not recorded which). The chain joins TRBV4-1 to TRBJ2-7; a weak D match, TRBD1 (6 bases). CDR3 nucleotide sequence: TGCGCCAGCAGCCAGATACAGGGTTTCGAGCAGTACTTC. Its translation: CASSQIQGFEQYF.